This TCR beta chain derives from a study of shared clonotypes between healthy human individuals. Repertoires were generated with immunoSEQ multiplex PCR, while TCRdb's copy carries only in-frame clones and drops some. Found here are over a million clones, more than 75% of them singletons; the top ten hold 0.55% to 0.7%. The CDR3 runs to 13 residues. Germline V gene data show CDR1 as SNHLY and CDR2 as FYNNEI. The TCR sequence derives from a man between 18 and 35 years old in good health. Some clones in this sample may be carry-over from other donors' samples. The sequenced material came from memory CD4+ T cells from PBMCs. Documented subset: CD45RA-negative fraction. The chain joins TRBV2 to TRBJ1-1, with D perhaps TRBD1 (5 bases). CDR3: CATSFGGNTEAFF. CDR3 in DNA: TGTGCAACAAGTTTCGGGGGGAACACTGAAGCTTTCTTT.